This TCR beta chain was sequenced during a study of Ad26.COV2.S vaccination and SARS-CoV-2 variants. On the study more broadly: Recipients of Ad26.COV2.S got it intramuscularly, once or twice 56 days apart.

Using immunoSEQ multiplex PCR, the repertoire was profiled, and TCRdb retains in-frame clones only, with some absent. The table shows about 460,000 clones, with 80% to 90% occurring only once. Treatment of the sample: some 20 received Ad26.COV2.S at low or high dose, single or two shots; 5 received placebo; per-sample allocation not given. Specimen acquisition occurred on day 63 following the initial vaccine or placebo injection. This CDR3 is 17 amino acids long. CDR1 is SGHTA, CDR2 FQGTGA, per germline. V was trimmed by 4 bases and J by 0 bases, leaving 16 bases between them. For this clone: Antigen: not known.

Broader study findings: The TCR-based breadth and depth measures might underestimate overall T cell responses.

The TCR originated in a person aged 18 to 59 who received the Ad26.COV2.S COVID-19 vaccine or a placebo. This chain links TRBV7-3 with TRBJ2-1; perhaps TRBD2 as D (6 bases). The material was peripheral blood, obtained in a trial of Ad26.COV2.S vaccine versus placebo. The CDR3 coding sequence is TGTGCCAGCAGCTCCGGAGTCCGGACTAACTCCTACAATGAGCAGTTCTTC. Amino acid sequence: CASSSGVRTNSYNEQFF.